This record covers a single T cell receptor beta chain. TCRdb's copy holds only in-frame clones and misses some; the assay was immunoSEQ multiplex PCR. Among around 470,000 clones, 90% were seen once, and the ten largest hold approximately 0.65%. This specimen comes from a study of blood T cell repertoires in COVID-19. Study-level background: Collection of acute and convalescent COVID-19 samples took place in the United States, Italy and Spain. PBMCs, B-cell-depleted T cells, or T cells provided the cDNA or gDNA that made up the material.

The CDR3 extends over 15 amino acids. V lost 6 bases, J lost 4 bases, and 4 bases stayed unmatched. Per germline, CDR1 MNHEY and CDR2 SMNVEV (reference sequence). V usage is TRBV27 and J usage is TRBJ2-1, with 12 bases identical to TRBD2. This clonotype originated in a man between 18 and 35 years old who had recovered from COVID-19. Sequencing was done on a sample of PBMCs or T cells enriched from blood (not recorded which). This CDR3 is CASSRTSGKYNEQFF. Here the CDR3 DNA reads TGTGCCAGCAGCCGGACTAGCGGGAAGTACAATGAGCAGTTCTTC.